This entry concerns a single TCR beta chain. Its specificity is unknown. The CDR3 runs 18 residues. V lost 1 base, J lost 2 bases, and 10 bases stayed unmatched. CDR1 and CDR2 (germline): LGHNA, YSLEER. Sequenced material consisted of expressed TCRB transcripts (all of the isolated RNA was reverse transcribed). Assay: immunoSEQ multiplex PCR; the TCRdb copy retains only in-frame clones and omits some. The sample has some 160,000 clones; about 9% are singletons. The entry originates in a study of beta chain features in type 1 diabetes. Study-wide results and limits: Highly expressing activated T cells could be over-counted with a cDNA template. Shortening that was moderate but significant affected the TCRB CDR3s of Type 1 diabetes patients in all four CD4+ subsets.

Sorting that relied on CD45RO/CCR7/CD25/CD127/CD95/CD27 yielded CD4+ naive, central memory, regulatory and stem cell-like memory cells. This clonotype was obtained from a woman under 30 with type 1 diabetes. Material: central memory CD4+ T cells from blood. This rearrangement joins TRBV4-3 to TRBJ2-1, with 8 bases matching TRBD2. CDR3 DNA: TGCGCCAGCAGCCAAGGGCCTGAGCGGGAGTATCCCTACAATGAGCAGTTCTTC. Its protein is CASSQGPEREYPYNEQFF.